The 28 T cell receptor beta chains in this list originate from one sample, sequenced in a study of blood T cell repertoires in COVID-19 (dated by TCRdb to about 2020). Receptor libraries were prepared by the immunoSEQ multiplex PCR assay. This is the immuneACCESS table as TCRdb keeps it, with only in-frame sequences that have V and J called. A part of the clones is gone; compared with another copy, unresolved V genes explain less than half, and the rest is unexplained. This sample holds hundreds of thousands of clones; nearly 90% were observed only once. Around 0.78% of the sample belongs to the ten largest clones. Material for sequencing was peripheral blood. These receptors originate from a woman aged 25 to 39 with acute or convalescent COVID-19.

This chain connects TRBV28 to TRBJ2-6; D is possibly TRBD2 (5 bases). The CDR3 sequence is 15 residues long. CDR1 MDHEN and CDR2 SYDVKM come from the germline V gene. V was cut by 2 bases and J by 4 bases, with 9 bases left in between. The CDR3 DNA follows: TGTGCCAGCAGTTTACGAGGGTCGGGGGCCAACGTCCTGACTTTC. This sequence encodes CASSLRGSGANVLTF.

The chain is built from TRBV5-1 and TRBJ2-3; 11 nucleotides match TRBD2. The germline V gene has CDR1 SGHRS and CDR2 YFSETQ. After removal of 0 bases from V and 4 bases from J, the junction contained 13 bases not matched to a gene. The CDR3 is made up of 19 amino acids. CDR3 loop: CASSLVGVTSGSTADTQYF. The CDR3 DNA sequence: TGCGCCAGCAGCTTGGTAGGTGTTACTAGCGGGAGTACGGCAGATACGCAGTATTTT.

The chain carries TRBV12-3 or TRBV12-4 and TRBJ1-1, with 8 bases lining up with TRBD1. Trimming removed 5 bases from V and 2 bases from J; junction bases left unmatched: 1. CDR3 length equals 13 residues. The CDR3 protein is CASSDRGNTEAFF. The CDR3 DNA is TGTGCCAGCAGTGACAGGGGTAACACTGAAGCTTTCTTT.

This clone was recorded once. Here the CDR3 reads CASSVDRSSYGYTF. The CDR3 DNA reads TGTGCCAGCAGCGTAGACAGGTCCTCCTATGGCTACACCTTC. The V gene is TRBV9, the J gene TRBJ1-2; D is possibly TRBD1 (5 bases). CDR1 is SGDLS, CDR2 YYNGEE, per germline. Trimming took 0 bases from V and 4 from J, leaving 10 bases between them. CDR3 length equals 14 residues.

The gene calls are TRBV18 and TRBJ2-3; 7 bases are shared with TRBD2. The germline V gene has CDR1 KGHSH and CDR2 LQKENI. V dropped 3 bases and J dropped 3; count of bases not matched to a gene: 15. There are 18 residues in the CDR3. DNA for the CDR3: TGTGCCAGCTCACCTAATCTCGGGGGAGGGCCTGGAACAGATACGCAGTATTTT. This sequence encodes CASSPNLGGGPGTDTQYF.

The rearrangement uses TRBV10-1 and TRBJ1-2; possible D gene TRBD1, 5 bases. Between the trimmed V and J ends, which lost 5 bases and 4 bases, there was a span of 11 bases. Germline V gene sequence: CDR1 WNHNN, CDR2 SYGVQD (reference sequence). The CDR3 is 13 amino acids. CDR3 protein: CASSFDRVYGYTF. For the CDR3, the DNA is TGCGCCAGCAGTTTTGACAGAGTCTATGGCTACACCTTC.

The CDR3 nucleotides read TGTGCCAGCAAAATAGCGGGAGGGCCACTCAATGAGCAGTTCTTC. Translation: CASKIAGGPLNEQFF. The chain combines TRBV7-3 with TRBJ2-1; TRBD2 matches 11 bases. Germline V gene data show CDR1 as SGHTA and CDR2 as FQGTGA. The CDR3 is made up of 15 amino acids. Losses at the gene ends were 7 bases for V and 6 bases for J; bases not matched to a gene: 8.

The DNA of the CDR3 is TGTGCCAGTAGTATTGGGCAGGGGGTTACCCACGAGCAGTACTTC. Translating it yields CASSIGQGVTHEQYF. The V call is TRBV19, the J call TRBJ2-7; 7 bases match TRBD1. V shed 3 bases, J shed 5 bases, and the junction held 10 bases outside the gene matches. Germline V gene lookup returns CDR1 LNHDA and CDR2 SQIVND (reference sequence). The CDR3 spans 15 residues.

The V and J genes are TRBV19 and TRBJ1-2; 8 bases are shared with TRBD1. V gave up 7 bases and J gave up 4 bases; unmatched junction bases: 11. Germline V CDR1 and CDR2: LNHDA, SQIVND (reference sequence). This CDR3 has 15 amino acids. This CDR3 reads CASTAGQGASYGYTF. In DNA form, the CDR3 reads TGTGCCAGTACCGCCGGGCAGGGGGCAAGCTATGGCTACACCTTC.

The V and J genes are TRBV11-2 and TRBJ2-1; 10 bases line up with TRBD2. V dropped 0 bases and J dropped 16; count of bases not matched to a gene: 6. The CDR3 covers 13 residues. Germline CDR1 reads SGHAT; CDR2 reads FQNNGV. The CDR3: CASSLDLAGGIFF. CDR3 sequence (DNA): TGTGCCAGCAGCTTAGACTTAGCGGGAGGAATCTTCTTC.

The gene calls are TRBV5-4 and TRBJ2-1; the match to TRBD1 covers 9 bases. The J segment lost 6 bases and the V segment lost 3 bases, leaving 7 bases of the junction unmatched. The germline V gene has CDR1 SGHNT and CDR2 YYREEE (reference sequence). The CDR3 runs to 15 residues. CDR3 coding DNA: TGTGCCAGCAGCTCCGGGGACAGGGCTGGCAATGAGCAGTTCTTC. This codes for CASSSGDRAGNEQFF.

V and J are TRBV27 and TRBJ2-5, with 7 bases identical to TRBD1. The trim removed 3 bases at V and 1 base at J, leaving 5 bases unmatched. Germline lookup yields CDR1 MNHEY and CDR2 SMNVEV (reference sequence). The length of the CDR3 is 15 residues. As DNA, the CDR3 is TGTGCCAGCAGTTTTATGAACAGGGGCCAAGAGACCCAGTACTTC. This translates into CASSFMNRGQETQYF.

The chain is built from TRBV12-5 and TRBJ1-1; D is perhaps TRBD1 (5 bases). The V gene lost 2 bases and the J gene lost 0 bases, with 10 bases spanning the gap. The CDR3 consists of 15 residues. Germline V gene sequence: CDR1 LGHNT, CDR2 FRNRAP. In nucleotides, the CDR3 is TGTGCTAGTGGTTTGAGGTTAGGGGTGAACACTGAAGCTTTCTTT. It encodes CASGLRLGVNTEAFF.

The V gene is TRBV21-1, the J gene TRBJ1-3. TRBV21-1 is a recognized pseudogene. The CDR3 runs 17 residues. The CDR3 region has the DNA TGTGCCAGCAGCAAAGACCGCGGTTTAAGCTCTGGAAACACCATATATTTT. It encodes CASSKDRGLSSGNTIYF.

This clone was found once. The chain couples TRBV15 to TRBJ1-1, with 7 bases matching TRBD1. The CDR3 contains 15 residues. Trimming removed 3 bases from V and 1 base from J; junction bases left unmatched: 5. Germline V CDR1 and CDR2: LNHNV, YYDKDF (reference sequence). The CDR3 is CATSSLEGANTEAFF. The CDR3 nucleotides read TGTGCCACCAGCAGTTTGGAGGGGGCGAACACTGAAGCTTTCTTT.

This chain links TRBV9 with TRBJ1-2; 7 bases match TRBD1. Germline values: CDR1 SGDLS, CDR2 YYNGEE. There are 16 residues in the CDR3. V was clipped by 0 bases and J by 1 base; unmatched bases: 6. This CDR3 reads CASSVGDRVVNYGYTF. Written as DNA, the CDR3 is TGTGCCAGCAGCGTAGGCGACAGGGTTGTTAACTATGGCTACACCTTC.

The chain carries TRBV7-5 and TRBJ1-2; the table names TRBD1, a call not compared with the DNA. TRBV7-5 is labeled a pseudogene. CDR3 length: 15 amino acids. The CDR3 reads CARSLVSSVNYGYTF. CDR3 bases: TGTGCCAGAAGCTTAGTATCGTCAGTTAACTATGGCTACACCTTC.

This chain joins TRBV18 and TRBJ1-5; TRBD1 might be the D (6 bases). Germline V lookup: CDR1 KGHSH, CDR2 LQKENI. Trimming left V 0 bases short and J 3 bases short, with 9 bases between. The CDR3 sequence is 15 residues long. For the CDR3, the DNA is TGTGCCAGCTCACCACCCACAGGGATCAATCAGCCCCAGCATTTT. It translates to CASSPPTGINQPQHF.

This chain joins TRBV2 and TRBJ2-1; 10 positions match TRBD2. Germline assignment: CDR1 SNHLY and CDR2 FYNNEI. With 8 bases clipped from V and 1 base from J, the junction kept 8 bases outside the gene matches. The CDR3 loop spans 16 amino acids. CDR3 sequence (DNA): TGTGCCAGCCTCAAGGGACTAGCGCTTTCCTACAATGAGCAGTTCTTC. The encoded protein is CASLKGLALSYNEQFF. The variable domain in full, completed from reference TRBV2 and TRBJ2-1, reads EPEVTQTPSHQVTQMGQEVILRCVPISNHLYFYWYRQILGQKVEFLVSFYNNEISEKSEIFDDQFSVERPDGSNFTLKIRSTKLEDSAMYFCASLKGLALSYNEQFFGPGTRLTVL.

The CDR3 sequence: CASSQLAENTGELFF. CDR3 DNA: TGTGCCAGCAGCCAATTAGCGGAAAACACCGGGGAGCTGTTTTTT. The chain recombines TRBV3-1 (or the pseudogene TRBV3-2) with TRBJ2-2, with D tentatively TRBD2 (6 bases). In germline, CDR1 is LGHDT, CDR2 YNNKEL (reference sequence). This CDR3 region has 15 residues. V was cut by 2 bases and J by 2 bases, with 9 bases left in between.

The rearrangement joins TRBV30 to TRBJ1-4; D possibly corresponds to TRBD1 (6 bases). The germline V and J ends were trimmed by 7 bases and 3 bases, with 12 bases remaining between them. Germline CDR1 GTSNPN, CDR2 SVGIG (reference sequence). This CDR3 spans 13 amino acids. The CDR3 loop is CAYGTGPNEKLFF. CDR3 nucleotides: TGTGCCTACGGTACAGGGCCTAATGAAAAACTGTTTTTT.

The V gene is TRBV18, the J gene TRBJ2-7; 9 nucleotides line up with TRBD1. J was trimmed by 2 bases and V by 0 bases; bases with no gene match: 2. Germline loops: CDR1 KGHSH, CDR2 LQKENI. This CDR3 spans 15 amino acids. The CDR3 spells CASSPPGQGTYEQYF. CDR3 DNA sequence: TGTGCCAGCTCACCACCGGGACAGGGAACCTACGAGCAGTACTTC.

The chain uses TRBV27 and TRBJ2-7; D possibly corresponds to TRBD1 (5 bases). There are 14 residues in the CDR3. The V end lost 4 bases, the J end lost 3 bases, and 13 bases lay between the germline ends. Per the germline V gene, CDR1 is MNHEY and CDR2 is SMNVEV (reference sequence). This CDR3 is CASSSPTVSYEQYF. DNA of the CDR3: TGTGCCAGCAGTTCGCCGACAGTAAGCTACGAGCAGTACTTC.

The chain couples TRBV25-1 to TRBJ1-4; the D is unclear. CDR1 is MGHDK and CDR2 is SYGVNS in the germline V gene. The CDR3 totals 14 residues. Between the trimmed V and J ends, which lost 2 bases and 8 bases, there was a span of 12 bases. As DNA, the CDR3 is TGTGCCAGCAGTGAACGGCGGGTTGGGGAAAAACTGTTTTTT. Protein product: CASSERRVGEKLFF.

A single count supports this clone. J is TRBJ2-3 and V is TRBV19, with D perhaps matching TRBD1 (5 bases). The CDR3 spans 14 residues. Looked up from germline, CDR1 is LNHDA and CDR2 is SQIVND (reference sequence). Trimming pared 3 bases from V and 7 bases from J, leaving 14 bases between. The CDR3 DNA reads TGTGCCAGTAGTATTGGGGCCAGTGTAAATACGCAGTATTTT. Protein product: CASSIGASVNTQYF.

V is TRBV10-3 and J is TRBJ2-7; 11 bases line up with TRBD1. V lost 6 bases to trimming and J lost 4 bases; unmatched junction nucleotides: 5. This CDR3 is 14 amino acids long. CDR1 ENHRY and CDR2 SYGVKD come from the germline V gene. The chain's CDR3 is CAIRIGTGGYEQYF. The DNA for the CDR3 is TGTGCCATCAGGATTGGGACAGGGGGATACGAGCAGTACTTC.

This clone was detected once. The chain joins TRBV30 to TRBJ1-2; 8 bases are a match to TRBD1. This CDR3 comprises 14 residues. The V segment lost 4 bases and the J segment 8 bases; nucleotides outside the gene matches: 12. CDR1 GTSNPN and CDR2 SVGIG come from the germline V gene (reference sequence). This CDR3 reads CAWTPLQGAGGYTF. The CDR3 nucleotides read TGTGCCTGGACTCCCCTTCAGGGGGCGGGAGGCTACACCTTC.

The genes are TRBV7-2 and TRBJ2-1; 8 bases map to TRBD1. The CDR3 totals 17 residues. CDR1 SGHTA and CDR2 FQGNSA come from the germline V gene. V was clipped by 1 base and J by 4 bases; unmatched bases: 9. Written as DNA, the CDR3 is TGTGCCAGCAGCTTAGGTAGCAGGGGGCTATTATACAATGAGCAGTTCTTC. This gives the protein CASSLGSRGLLYNEQFF.